This TCR beta chain was documented in a study of blood T cell repertoires in COVID-19. With 5 bases removed from V and 5 bases from J, the gap between germline ends came to 12 bases. Germline V gives CDR1 MDHEN, CDR2 SYDVKM. This CDR3 contains 13 residues. Authors' analysis steps: It was from reference gene primer amplification that nucleated cell counts were estimated. The method was immunoSEQ multiplex PCR; TCRdb's version includes in-frame clones alone and lacks a portion of them. The D gene and trimming were derived from the DNA, and the V and J assignments and clone size from that table. The data hold a few hundred thousand clones, with roughly 81% observed a single time.

Sequencing was done on a sample of peripheral blood. This receptor was identified in a man aged 50 to 60 who had recovered from COVID-19. The chain uses TRBV28 and TRBJ1-1; D ambiguous. CDR3 protein: CASSPLSGTEAFF. CDR3 DNA: TGTGCCAGCAGTCCCCTCTCGGGTACTGAAGCTTTCTTT. Complete variable domain (other parts from reference TRBV28 and TRBJ1-1): DVKVTQSSRYLVKRTGEKVFLECVQDMDHENMFWYRQDPGLGLRLIYFSYDVKMKEKGDIPEGYSVSREKKERFSLILESASTNQTSMYLCASSPLSGTEAFFGQGTRLTVV.